Listed here are 18 T cell receptor beta chains from one sample, sequenced in a study of T cell responses to AZD1222 COVID-19 vaccine. Assay used: immunoSEQ multiplex PCR; TCRdb lists only in-frame clones, some missing. The sample carries 100,000 to 150,000 clones, about nine tenths recorded once. This specimen consisted of peripheral blood, obtained on day 0 of AZD1222 vaccination. These receptors all come from an adult in good health.

This chain uses TRBV28 with TRBJ2-1; unclear D gene. Trimming pared 6 bases from V and 10 bases from J, leaving 13 bases between. The length of the CDR3 is 12 residues. The germline V gene encodes CDR1 MDHEN and CDR2 SYDVKM. This CDR3 reads CASSAFPWEQFF. The CDR3 DNA is TGTGCCAGCAGCGCCTTCCCGTGGGAGCAGTTCTTC.

This chain joins TRBV2 and TRBJ2-5; TRBD1 might be the D (5 bases). V dropped 8 bases and J dropped 1 base, with 14 bases sitting between them. This CDR3 contains 14 residues. The germline gives CDR1 SNHLY, CDR2 FYNNEI. The CDR3 DNA sequence: TGTGCCAGCTGCCACGACCAGGGCCAAGAGACCCAGTACTTC. Its protein product is CASCHDQGQETQYF.

The chain combines TRBV14 with TRBJ2-5; D call uncertain. This CDR3 comprises 16 residues. Trimming removed 2 bases at V and 0 bases at J, with 13 bases between. Germline-derived CDR1 and CDR2 are SGHDN and FVKESK. CDR3 DNA: TGTGCCAGCAGCCAACGGTCCAGGTCAAACCAAGAGACCCAGTACTTC. This translates into CASSQRSRSNQETQYF.

J is TRBJ2-7 and V is TRBV28; D gene uncertain. CDR3 length: 16 residues. Germline V CDR1 and CDR2: MDHEN, SYDVKM. Trimming cost V 2 bases and J 2 bases, with 16 bases left between them. In nucleotides, the CDR3 is TGTGCCAGCAGTTTAGGATCTCCTCTAAGGACCTACGAGCAGTACTTC. Translating gives CASSLGSPLRTYEQYF. Full variable domain (missing parts from reference TRBV28 and TRBJ2-7): DVKVTQSSRYLVKRTGEKVFLECVQDMDHENMFWYRQDPGLGLRLIYFSYDVKMKEKGDIPEGYSVSREKKERFSLILESASTNQTSMYLCASSLGSPLRTYEQYFGPGTRLTVT.

This sequence joins TRBV4-1 and TRBJ2-1, with TRBD2 matching 14 bases. CDR3 length: 17 residues. The germline gives CDR1 MGHRA, CDR2 YSYEKL. J gave up 1 base and V 4 bases, and 3 bases lay outside the gene matches. The CDR3 DNA is TGCGCCAGCAGCCGTGGACTAGCGGGGGGTTCCTACAATGAGCAGTTCTTC. The encoded protein is CASSRGLAGGSYNEQFF.

There are a few counts of this clone. This chain links TRBV25-1 with TRBJ1-2, with 8 bases matching TRBD1. Germline V gene sequence: CDR1 MGHDK, CDR2 SYGVNS. V lost 1 base to trimming and J lost 8 bases; unmatched junction nucleotides: 6. This CDR3 contains 14 residues. The CDR3 spells CASSEWSGGEGYTF. The DNA of the CDR3 is TGTGCCAGCAGTGAATGGTCAGGGGGCGAAGGCTACACCTTC.

This clone was counted once. The chain couples TRBV10-3 to TRBJ2-2, with D uncertain. This CDR3 region has 15 residues. Germline CDR1 and CDR2: ENHRY and SYGVKD. Trimming removed 0 bases from V and 2 bases from J, with 7 bases in between. This chain's CDR3 is CAISESIINTGELFF. CDR3 in DNA: TGTGCCATCAGTGAGTCGATTATCAACACCGGGGAGCTGTTTTTT.

This chain uses TRBV10-3 with TRBJ2-1; D uncertain. The CDR3 spans 15 residues. Germline CDR1 is ENHRY and CDR2 is SYGVKD. Trimming took 4 bases from V and 8 from J, leaving 18 bases between them. The CDR3 DNA follows: TGTGCCATCAGTGCTGGTCGAGCAGTCGGCGATGAGCAGTTCTTC. It encodes CAISAGRAVGDEQFF.

The genes are TRBV5-1 and TRBJ2-2; 9 nucleotides match TRBD2. There are 18 residues in the CDR3. CDR1 is SGHRS and CDR2 is YFSETQ in the germline V gene. Losses at the gene ends were 9 bases for V and 6 bases for J; bases not matched to a gene: 21. CDR3 sequence (DNA): TGCGCCACCAAGGAAGATAGGCTAGCGGGGAAAAGTGCCGGGGAGCTGTTTTTT. Encoded protein: CATKEDRLAGKSAGELFF.

This chain joins TRBV7-9 and TRBJ1-2, with 7 bases lining up with TRBD1. The trim removed 2 bases at V and 5 bases at J, leaving 20 bases unmatched. Germline CDR1 and CDR2: SEHNR and FQNEAQ (reference sequence). The CDR3 has 19 residues. For the CDR3, the DNA is TGTGCCAGCAGCTTATATACCCTTCGTGACCGGGACAGAGGATATGGCTACACCTTC. Its protein product is CASSLYTLRDRDRGYGYTF.

The V and J genes are TRBV6-5 and TRBJ2-5; the match to TRBD2 covers 8 bases. The junction had 9 bases not matched to a gene; V was cut back by 2 bases and J by 4 bases. This CDR3 has 16 amino acids. Per germline, CDR1 MNHEY and CDR2 SVGAGI. As DNA, the CDR3 is TGTGCCAGCAGTTACATCGGGGGGGAAGGATCAGAGACCCAGTACTTC. It yields the protein CASSYIGGEGSETQYF.

The rearrangement uses TRBV7-2 and TRBJ2-7; TRBD1 aligns across 9 bases. The CDR3 is made up of 16 amino acids. Germline V gives CDR1 SGHTA, CDR2 FQGNSA. With V trimmed by 5 bases and J by 3 bases, 11 bases remained unmatched. The CDR3 DNA follows: TGTGCCAGCAGCCGGGACTCCGGGACAGGGCGCTACGAGCAGTACTTC. Translating it yields CASSRDSGTGRYEQYF.

The V gene is TRBV5-1, the J gene TRBJ2-5; 11 positions match TRBD2. V shed 4 bases and J 3 bases; nucleotides not matched to a gene: 2. Germline V CDR1 and CDR2: SGHRS, YFSETQ. The CDR3 spans 14 residues. In DNA form, the CDR3 reads TGCGCCAGCAGCACGGGACTAGCGGAAGAGACCCAGTACTTC. Encoded protein: CASSTGLAEETQYF.

The rearrangement uses TRBV7-7 and TRBJ2-3, with 7 bases that match TRBD2. Trimming took 1 base from V and 4 from J; bases not matched to a gene: 5. From germline, CDR1 is SSHAT and CDR2 FNYEAQ (reference sequence). The CDR3 has 15 amino acids. The CDR3 spells CASSLGGGSADTQYF. CDR3 sequence (DNA): TGTGCCAGCAGCTTAGGGGGGGGTTCGGCAGATACGCAGTATTTT.

This clone was seen a few times. The genes are TRBV19 and TRBJ1-6; D gene unclear. CDR3 length: 16 amino acids. Per germline, CDR1 LNHDA and CDR2 SQIVND (reference sequence). V was trimmed by 0 bases and J by 7 bases, leaving 13 bases between them. The CDR3 DNA reads as TGTGCCAGTAGTATAGATCGGATGGCTAGAAATTCACCCCTCCACTTT. Translation gives CASSIDRMARNSPLHF.

J is TRBJ2-3 and V is TRBV6-2 or TRBV6-3, with a weak D call TRBD2 (7 bases). Germline V CDR1 and CDR2: MNHEY, SVGEGT. CDR3 length: 15 amino acids. Deletions cut 5 bases from V and 5 bases from J, with 17 bases between. Here the CDR3 reads CASSRGGTFGDTQYF. CDR3 sequence (DNA): TGTGCCAGCAGTCGGGGAGGGACATTCGGAGATACGCAGTATTTT.

This CDR3 is CAWSLAGVTEAFF. The DNA of the CDR3 is TGTGCCTGGAGTTTAGCAGGGGTAACTGAAGCTTTCTTT. This sequence joins TRBV30 and TRBJ1-1; D might be TRBD1 (6 bases). V lost 2 bases and J 5 bases, leaving 12 bases between the germline ends. This CDR3 is built from 13 residues. Per the germline V gene, CDR1 is GTSNPN and CDR2 is SVGIG (reference sequence).

The chain uses TRBV6-5 and TRBJ1-1; D not certain. The CDR3 loop spans 14 amino acids. Per the germline V gene, CDR1 is MNHEY and CDR2 is SVGAGI. V lost 7 bases and J lost 1, with 13 bases in between. In nucleotides, the CDR3 is TGTGCCAGCACCCCGAGGATCAAGAACACTGAAGCTTTCTTT. This translates into CASTPRIKNTEAFF.